This TCR beta chain was captured in a study of blood T cell repertoires in COVID-19. The V gene's germline CDR1 is SEHNR and CDR2 FQNEAQ (reference sequence). The CDR3 has 12 amino acids. Trimming removed 1 base from V and 6 bases from J, with 4 bases in between. Worth noting for this clone: This CDR3 is also generated by other DNA sequences in the sample.

Original processing notes: Quantification of nucleated cells was approximated via reference gene primer amplification. Generated by immunoSEQ multiplex PCR, the TCRdb table keeps only in-frame clones and is missing some. For V, J and clone size, that table is used; D and trimming come from the DNA. The table records some 420,000 clones, 85% to 90% of them present only once. Sample: PBMCs or T cells enriched from blood (not recorded which). The chain employs TRBV7-9 and TRBJ1-5; D gene ambiguous. The sequence derives from a man under 40 who had recovered from COVID-19. CDR3 region: CASSLDSQPQHF. DNA of the CDR3: TGTGCCAGCAGCTTAGATAGTCAGCCCCAGCATTTT.